Each of the 10 T cell receptor beta chains below was sequenced from the same sample in a study of T cells in Graves' hyperthyroidism and ophthalmopathy. RNA transcripts provided the source from which TCR beta CDR3 regions were amplified. First-round RT-PCR with HTBI primers amplified the TCR CDR3 region. TCRdb re-called the multiplex PCR reads with MiXCR, one entry per CDR3 protein. Among 300,000 to 400,000 distinct CDR3 sequences listed, about 14% were seen once. The sample consisted of blood. The receptors stem from a woman in her 30s with Graves' ophthalmopathy.

This clonotype occurred many times. The chain is built from TRBV7-2 and TRBJ2-7; 8 bases agree with TRBD2. Per the germline V gene, CDR1 is SGHTA and CDR2 is FQGNSA. V was clipped by 1 base and J by 0 bases; unmatched bases: 5. The CDR3 length is 16 residues. The CDR3 region is CASSLGASGYSYEQYF. In nucleotides, the CDR3 is TGTGCCAGCAGCTTAGGAGCTAGCGGGTACTCCTACGAGCAGTACTTC.

This clonotype was seen ten or more times. This CDR3 reads CASSQGTTGVNEQFF. Written as DNA, the CDR3 is TGTGCCAGCAGCCAAGGCACCACAGGGGTTAATGAGCAGTTCTTC. The rearrangement links TRBV3-1 to TRBJ2-1; TRBD1 aligns across 7 bases. The CDR3 has 15 amino acids. Germline CDR1 and CDR2: LGHDT and YNNKEL (reference sequence). J gave up 7 bases and V 1 base, and 7 bases lay outside the gene matches.

Ten or more counts support this clonotype. This rearrangement joins TRBV7-3 to TRBJ1-2, with D uncertain. This CDR3 comprises 13 residues. The germline V and J ends were trimmed by 5 bases and 0 bases, with 7 bases remaining between them. Germline CDR1 reads SGHTA; CDR2 reads FQGTGA. CDR3 sequence reads: CASSPDPNYGYTF. The CDR3, as DNA: TGTGCCAGCAGCCCAGACCCTAACTATGGCTACACCTTC.

This clonotype appeared many times. The chain links TRBV28 to TRBJ1-5; D gene unclear. Germline CDR1 MDHEN, CDR2 SYDVKM. The CDR3 loop spans 14 amino acids. The V gene lost 8 bases and the J gene lost 0 bases, with 11 bases spanning the gap. This CDR3 is CASVSAYSNQPQHF. The CDR3 DNA reads TGTGCCAGCGTTAGTGCTTATAGCAATCAGCCCCAGCATTTT.

This clonotype was seen ten or more times. The chain couples TRBV11-2 to TRBJ2-3; D might be TRBD2 (6 bases). Germline CDR1 and CDR2: SGHAT and FQNNGV. Trimming took off 2 bases at V and 4 bases at J, with 13 bases between the two ends. There are 15 residues in the CDR3. DNA of the CDR3: TGTGCCAGCAGCTTATGGGGGGAGCCGGCAGATACGCAGTATTTT. Its translation: CASSLWGEPADTQYF.

This clonotype was detected ten times or more. The chain links TRBV28 to TRBJ2-3; the D is unclear. The CDR3 is 16 amino acids. The V gene's germline CDR1 is MDHEN and CDR2 SYDVKM. The V end lost 3 bases, the J end lost 2 bases, and 15 bases lay between the germline ends. The CDR3 loop reads CASSFARTSYTDTQYF. In nucleotides, the CDR3 is TGTGCCAGCAGTTTCGCCCGGACCAGTTACACAGATACGCAGTATTTT.

The gene calls are TRBV14 and TRBJ1-4; TRBD1 is a possible D gene (5 bases). The ends were cut back, 0 bases at V and 0 bases at J, with 20 bases in the middle. CDR3 length: 20 residues. The germline V gene has CDR1 SGHDN and CDR2 FVKESK. CDR3 coding DNA: TGTGCCAGCAGCCAAGACCGTCCGGGACGTCGCCCCGCAACTAATGAAAAACTGTTTTTT. It specifies CASSQDRPGRRPATNEKLFF.

V and J are TRBV11-3 and TRBJ1-1; no definite D call. V was cut by 2 bases and J by 3 bases, with 16 bases left in between. Germline CDR1 and CDR2: SGHNT and YENEEA. There are 16 residues in the CDR3. CDR3 region: CASSLLPGIVDTEAFF. The CDR3 DNA is TGTGCCAGCAGCTTACTCCCGGGGATAGTAGACACTGAAGCTTTCTTT.

This clonotype was detected a few times. V and J are TRBV10-3 and TRBJ2-1, with D perhaps matching TRBD1 or TRBD2 (6 bases each). Germline loops: CDR1 ENHRY, CDR2 SYGVKD. The CDR3 has 16 amino acids. Trimming pared 0 bases from V and 0 bases from J, leaving 9 bases between. As DNA, the CDR3 is TGTGCCATCAGTGAGTCGAGGGGGGTCTCCTACAATGAGCAGTTCTTC. Residues: CAISESRGVSYNEQFF.

This clonotype was recorded a few times. The chain employs TRBV20-1 and TRBJ2-3, with 13 bases matching TRBD2. The CDR3 is 18 residues long. The V gene end was trimmed by 3 bases and the J gene end by 1 base; junction bases not matched to a gene: 10. CDR1 DFQATT and CDR2 SNEGSKA come from the germline V gene (reference sequence). The CDR3 loop reads CSARGLAGRVRGTDTQYF. DNA of the CDR3: TGCAGTGCTAGGGGACTAGCGGGGAGAGTGAGGGGCACAGATACGCAGTATTTT.